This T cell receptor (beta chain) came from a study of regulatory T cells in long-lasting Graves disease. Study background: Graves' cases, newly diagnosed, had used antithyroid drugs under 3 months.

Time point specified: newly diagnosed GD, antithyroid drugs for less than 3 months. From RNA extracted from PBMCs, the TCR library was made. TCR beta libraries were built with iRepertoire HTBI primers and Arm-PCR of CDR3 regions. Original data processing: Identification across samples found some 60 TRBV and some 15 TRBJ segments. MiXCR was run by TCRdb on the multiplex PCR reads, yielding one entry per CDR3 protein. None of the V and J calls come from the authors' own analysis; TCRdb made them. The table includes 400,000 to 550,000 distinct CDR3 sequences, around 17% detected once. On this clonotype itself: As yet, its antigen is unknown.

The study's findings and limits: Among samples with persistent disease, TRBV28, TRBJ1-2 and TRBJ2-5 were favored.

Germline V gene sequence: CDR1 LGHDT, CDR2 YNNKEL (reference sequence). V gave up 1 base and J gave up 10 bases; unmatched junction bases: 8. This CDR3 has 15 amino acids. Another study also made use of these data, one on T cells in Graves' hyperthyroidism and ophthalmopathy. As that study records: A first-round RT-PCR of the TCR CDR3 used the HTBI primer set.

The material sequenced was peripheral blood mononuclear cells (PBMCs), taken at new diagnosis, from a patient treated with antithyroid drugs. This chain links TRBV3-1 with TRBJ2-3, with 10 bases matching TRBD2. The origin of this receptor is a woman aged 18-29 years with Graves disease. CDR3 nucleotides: TGTGCCAGCAGCCAAGGGGAAGCGGGAGGGCCTCCGCAGTATTTT. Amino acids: CASSQGEAGGPPQYF.